This T cell receptor beta chain was captured by sequencing in a study of OX40 agonist ivuxolimab in advanced cancers. About the research overall: Earlier anti-PD-1, anti-PD-L1 or anti-CTLA-4 therapy was permitted; 35% to 50% had received some.

V lost 6 bases to trimming and J lost 6 bases; unmatched junction nucleotides: 11. Germline loops: CDR1 KGHSH, CDR2 LQKENI. This CDR3 is 15 amino acids long. Libraries were prepared by immunoSEQ multiplex PCR; TCRdb keeps only in-frame clonotypes and omits some of them. The table has 25,000 to 35,000 clones, 65% to 90% seen once. The source was CD4+ or CD8+ T cells sorted from blood, collected in a trial of the OX40 agonist ivuxolimab. This sequence was found in an adult with an advanced solid tumor such as melanoma, head and neck, liver or kidney cancer. This rearrangement joins TRBV18 to TRBJ2-7, with 10 bases aligning to TRBD2. CDR3 nucleotides: TGTGCCAGCTCTCCGGTGGTAGCGGGGGGCACCGAGCAGTACTTC. As protein: CASSPVVAGGTEQYF.